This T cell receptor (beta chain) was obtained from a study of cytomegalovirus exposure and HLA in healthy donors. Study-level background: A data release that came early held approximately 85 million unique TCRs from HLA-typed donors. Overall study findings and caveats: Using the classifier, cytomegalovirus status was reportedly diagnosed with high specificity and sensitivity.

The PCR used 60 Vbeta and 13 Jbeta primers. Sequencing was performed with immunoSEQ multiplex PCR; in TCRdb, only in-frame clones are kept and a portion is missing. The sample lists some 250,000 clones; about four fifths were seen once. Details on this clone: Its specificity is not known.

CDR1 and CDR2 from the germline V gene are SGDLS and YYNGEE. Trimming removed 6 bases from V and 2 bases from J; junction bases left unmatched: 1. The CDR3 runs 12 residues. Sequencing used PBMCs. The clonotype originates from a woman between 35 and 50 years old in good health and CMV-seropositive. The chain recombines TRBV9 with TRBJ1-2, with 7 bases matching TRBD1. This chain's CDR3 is CASKGANYGYTF. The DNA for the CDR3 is TGTGCCAGCAAGGGGGCGAACTATGGCTACACCTTC.